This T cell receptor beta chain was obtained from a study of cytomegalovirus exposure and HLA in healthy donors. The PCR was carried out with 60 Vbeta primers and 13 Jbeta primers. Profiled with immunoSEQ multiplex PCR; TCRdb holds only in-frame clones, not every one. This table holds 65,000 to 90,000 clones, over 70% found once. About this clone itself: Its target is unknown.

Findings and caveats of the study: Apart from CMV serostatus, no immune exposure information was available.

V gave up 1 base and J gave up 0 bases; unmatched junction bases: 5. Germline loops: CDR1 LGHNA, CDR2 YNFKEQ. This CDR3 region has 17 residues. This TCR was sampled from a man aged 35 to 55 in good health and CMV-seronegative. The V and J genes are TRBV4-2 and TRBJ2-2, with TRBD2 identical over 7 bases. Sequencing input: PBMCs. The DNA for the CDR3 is TGTGCCAGCAGCCAAGGAGTCCTAGCGGCGAACACCGGGGAGCTGTTTTTT. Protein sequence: CASSQGVLAANTGELFF.